Following are 27 T cell receptor beta chains from one sample sequenced in a study of control samples from healthy donors and cancer patients. TCRdb keeps only in-frame clones here, not all; method: immunoSEQ multiplex PCR. The table lists about 130,000 clones, about 88% of them singletons. Sequenced sample: blood. The receptor set was obtained from a man aged 45-60 years in good health.

This clone showed up just once. The chain recombines TRBV2 with TRBJ2-3; TRBD2 might be the D (6 bases). Trimming took 2 bases from V and 3 from J, leaving 15 bases between them. Germline-derived CDR1 and CDR2 are SNHLY and FYNNEI. CDR3 length: 16 residues. The CDR3 region is CASSEMGGRQTDTQYF. The DNA of the CDR3 is TGTGCCAGCAGTGAAATGGGGGGAAGGCAGACAGATACGCAGTATTTT.

This clone is a singleton in its sample. V is TRBV14 and J is TRBJ1-2; D call uncertain. Trimming removed 5 bases from V and 6 bases from J, with 19 bases in between. The germline V gene has CDR1 SGHDN and CDR2 FVKESK. CDR3 length equals 15 residues. CDR3 protein: CASSSIREQEDGYTF. Here the CDR3 DNA reads TGTGCCAGCAGCTCAATCCGGGAGCAAGAGGATGGCTACACCTTC.

The genes are TRBV5-4 and TRBJ1-2; weak D call: TRBD1 (6 bases). V was trimmed by 4 bases and J by 2 bases, leaving 15 bases between them. CDR3 size: 15 residues. CDR1 SGHNT and CDR2 YYREEE come from the germline V gene (reference sequence). The CDR3 coding sequence is TGTGCCAGCAGCACAAGACAGGCGCTCAACTATGGCTACACCTTC. Its protein is CASSTRQALNYGYTF.

This clone is a singleton in its sample. This chain connects TRBV2 to TRBJ1-1, with a tentative D call TRBD1 (5 bases). The CDR3 loop spans 11 amino acids. Germline V gene lookup returns CDR1 SNHLY and CDR2 FYNNEI. The ends were cut back, 7 bases at V and 8 bases at J, with 11 bases in the middle. The CDR3 spells CASTSSGEAFF. The CDR3 bases are TGTGCCAGCACCTCCTCAGGGGAAGCTTTCTTT.

V is TRBV7-9 and J is TRBJ2-7; possibly TRBD1 for D (5 bases). The CDR3 is 16 residues long. Trimming stripped 5 bases from V and 1 base from J, with 18 bases between. Germline CDR1 and CDR2: SEHNR and FQNEAQ (reference sequence). CDR3 protein: CASSGASLGASYEQYF. The CDR3 DNA reads as TGTGCCAGCAGCGGGGCCTCGTTGGGCGCTTCCTACGAGCAGTACTTC.

The chain employs TRBV5-1 and TRBJ2-1, with D hard to call. The CDR3 has 12 amino acids. Trimming took 4 bases from V and 4 from J, leaving 6 bases between them. In germline, CDR1 is SGHRS, CDR2 YFSETQ. The CDR3 DNA reads as TGCGCCAGCAGCCTAGAGTACAATGAGCAGTTCTTC. Amino acid sequence: CASSLEYNEQFF.

The rearrangement joins TRBV19 to TRBJ2-5; a possible D gene is TRBD2 (5 bases). Germline CDR1 is LNHDA and CDR2 is SQIVND (reference sequence). The V end lost 6 bases, the J end lost 1 base, and 15 bases lay between the germline ends. CDR3 size: 15 residues. As DNA, the CDR3 is TGTGCCAGTAGGAGGGCGATCGCGGGCCAAGAGACCCAGTACTTC. Amino acids: CASRRAIAGQETQYF.

The chain joins TRBV28 to TRBJ2-1; D assignment may be TRBD1 or TRBD2 (5 bases each). Trimming took 5 bases from V and 5 from J, leaving 13 bases between them. The CDR3 sequence is 14 residues long. CDR1 and CDR2 (germline): MDHEN, SYDVKM. The CDR3 DNA is TGTGCCAGCAGTACGCCGGGACGTCACAATGAGCAGTTCTTC. It specifies CASSTPGRHNEQFF.

The V and J genes are TRBV2 and TRBJ2-3, with a possible D match to TRBD2 (6 bases). The CDR3 covers 16 residues. Trimming shortened V by 6 bases and J by 2 bases, and 18 bases separated the two germline ends. The germline gives CDR1 SNHLY, CDR2 FYNNEI. The CDR3 here is CASRGRLVKTTDTQYF. The CDR3 DNA is TGTGCCAGCAGGGGGAGACTAGTCAAAACCACAGATACGCAGTATTTT.

The gene calls are TRBV9 and TRBJ2-3; no clear D gene. The CDR3 is 13 residues long. V lost 0 bases and J lost 2, with 4 bases in between. From germline, CDR1 is SGDLS and CDR2 YYNGEE. The CDR3 coding sequence is TGTGCCAGCAGCGTAGGCTTCACAGATACGCAGTATTTT. This encodes CASSVGFTDTQYF.

This CDR3 reads CASSPAVAYNEQFF. CDR3 bases: TGTGCCAGCTCCCCAGCGGTAGCCTACAATGAGCAGTTCTTC. This chain connects TRBV18 to TRBJ2-1; D is possibly TRBD2 (5 bases). Germline CDR1 reads KGHSH; CDR2 reads LQKENI. The CDR3 contains 14 residues. V lost 6 bases and J 2 bases, leaving 11 bases between the germline ends.

This clone has a single count. V is TRBV10-3 and J is TRBJ1-1; tentatively, D is TRBD1 (5 bases). Germline assignment: CDR1 ENHRY and CDR2 SYGVKD. The CDR3 runs to 13 residues. V was pared by 6 bases and J by 2 bases, with 10 bases between. CDR3 sequence reads: CAIRGGTNTEAFF. CDR3 sequence (DNA): TGTGCCATCAGGGGGGGTACTAACACTGAAGCTTTCTTT.

The V gene is TRBV7-2, the J gene TRBJ2-7; perhaps TRBD1 as D (6 bases). The CDR3 has 14 amino acids. Germline values: CDR1 SGHTA, CDR2 FQGNSA. Trimming took off 4 bases at V and 3 bases at J, with 13 bases between the two ends. CDR3 nucleotides: TGTGCCAGCAGCTCGCAAACAGGGAGCTACGAGCAGTACTTC. This encodes CASSSQTGSYEQYF.

For this clone: At one end, the junction sequence differs from germline, possibly due to a read error. The CDR3 nucleotides read TGTGTCAGTGGAACAGGGAGGGAGACCCAGTACTTC. Translating it yields CVSGTGRETQYF. V is TRBV19 and J is TRBJ2-5, with D perhaps matching TRBD1 or TRBD2 (6 bases each). This CDR3 spans 12 amino acids. Germline CDR1 reads LNHDA; CDR2 reads SQIVND (reference sequence).

The chain has TRBV7-7 and TRBJ2-5, with D hard to call. The V end lost 5 bases, the J end lost 5 bases, and 6 bases lay between the germline ends. Per germline, CDR1 SSHAT and CDR2 FNYEAQ (reference sequence). The length of the CDR3 is 11 residues. This CDR3 reads CASSGGETQYF. The CDR3 nucleotides read TGTGCCAGCAGCGGCGGCGAGACCCAGTACTTC.

The chain has TRBV30 and TRBJ1-6; maybe TRBD1 (6 bases). This CDR3 region has 13 residues. CDR1 and CDR2 from the germline V gene are GTSNPN and SVGIG (reference sequence). Trimming took off 4 bases at V and 10 bases at J, with 14 bases between the two ends. The CDR3 region is CAWKEGGRSPLHF. In nucleotides, the CDR3 is TGTGCCTGGAAGGAAGGGGGACGGTCACCCCTCCACTTT.

This chain links TRBV4-2 with TRBJ1-4; 9 bases are shared with TRBD1. From germline, CDR1 is LGHNA and CDR2 YNFKEQ. V was clipped by 0 bases and J by 7 bases; unmatched bases: 6. The CDR3 is 16 amino acids. The DNA of the CDR3 is TGTGCCAGCAGCCAAGATAGGGACAGGGTGCCTGAAAAACTGTTTTTT. It specifies CASSQDRDRVPEKLFF.

The chain joins TRBV28 to TRBJ1-4, with D perhaps matching TRBD1 (6 bases). Trimming pared 7 bases from V and 12 bases from J, leaving 18 bases between. The CDR3 loop spans 13 amino acids. Germline values: CDR1 MDHEN, CDR2 SYDVKM. The DNA of the CDR3 is TGTGCCAGCACCAGGACAGACTCCCGAGAACTGTTTTTT. Translation: CASTRTDSRELFF.

The J gene is TRBJ2-7, the V gene TRBV30, with a weak D call TRBD1 (6 bases). V lost 0 bases, J lost 3 bases, and 9 bases lay in between. CDR1 GTSNPN and CDR2 SVGIG come from the germline V gene (reference sequence). There are 13 residues in the CDR3. Written as DNA, the CDR3 is TGTGCCTGGAGTGTACAGGGCGGCTACGAGCAGTACTTC. Protein: CAWSVQGGYEQYF.

The chain recombines TRBV18 with TRBJ1-1; unclear D gene. The CDR3 contains 14 residues. Between the trimmed V and J ends, which lost 3 bases and 4 bases, there was a span of 12 bases. CDR1 and CDR2 (germline): KGHSH, LQKENI. In DNA, the CDR3 is TGTGCCAGCTCACCTGATGAAAGAACCACTGAAGCTTTCTTT. Translated, it gives CASSPDERTTEAFF.

This chain uses TRBV2 with TRBJ1-1; D remains unclear. Trimming removed 5 bases at V and 3 bases at J, with 10 bases between. Germline CDR1 and CDR2: SNHLY and FYNNEI. This CDR3 is built from 13 residues. The CDR3 spells CASSTVADTEAFF. CDR3 bases: TGTGCCAGCAGTACGGTAGCCGACACTGAAGCTTTCTTT. The whole variable domain, remainder taken from reference TRBV2 and TRBJ1-1, is EPEVTQTPSHQVTQMGQEVILRCVPISNHLYFYWYRQILGQKVEFLVSFYNNEISEKSEIFDDQFSVERPDGSNFTLKIRSTKLEDSAMYFCASSTVADTEAFFGQGTRLTVV.

This clone was seen a handful of times. The rearrangement links TRBV6-6 to TRBJ1-3, with D hard to call. CDR1 and CDR2 from the germline V gene are MNHNY and SVGAGI (reference sequence). Trimming removed 7 bases from V and 0 bases from J, with 10 bases in between. The CDR3 contains 14 residues. Here the CDR3 reads CASTATNSGNTIYF. Written as DNA, the CDR3 is TGTGCCAGCACTGCAACAAACTCTGGAAACACCATATATTTT.

The chain has TRBV7-2 and TRBJ2-1, with a weak D call TRBD2 (7 bases). V lost 8 bases, J lost 7 bases, and 18 bases lay in between. Germline values: CDR1 SGHTA, CDR2 FQGNSA. This CDR3 is 14 amino acids long. CDR3 residues: CASRGGGAFNEQFF. CDR3 DNA: TGTGCCAGCCGGGGAGGGGGGGCTTTTAATGAGCAGTTCTTC.

This clone was seen a few times. The CDR3 region is CASRGGVKNTEAFF. CDR3 sequence (DNA): TGTGCCAGCAGGGGAGGGGTCAAGAACACTGAAGCTTTCTTT. The chain couples TRBV6-6 to TRBJ1-1; tentatively, D is TRBD1 (5 bases). Germline CDR1 and CDR2: MNHNY and SVGAGI (reference sequence). The CDR3 is 14 residues long. The V end was cut by 6 bases, the J end by 1 base, with 12 bases between.

The chain has TRBV2 and TRBJ2-7, with TRBD2 matching over 8 bases. Germline values: CDR1 SNHLY, CDR2 FYNNEI. The length of the CDR3 is 15 residues. The ends lost 7 bases at V and 1 base at J; junction bases unmatched: 9. The CDR3 sequence is CASMEVAGTSYEQYF. CDR3 nucleotides: TGTGCCAGCATGGAGGTAGCGGGGACATCCTACGAGCAGTACTTC.

In its sample, this clone was seen once. The rearrangement links TRBV5-6 to TRBJ2-5; unclear D gene. Trimming removed 3 bases at V and 5 bases at J, with 17 bases between. Germline V gene data show CDR1 as SGHDT and CDR2 as YYEEEE. The CDR3 runs to 15 residues. The CDR3 reads CASSWGSDLDETQYF. CDR3 nucleotides: TGTGCCAGCAGCTGGGGATCAGACCTTGATGAGACCCAGTACTTC.

The rearrangement joins TRBV5-6 to TRBJ1-5; unclear D gene. This CDR3 region has 14 residues. The germline V gene has CDR1 SGHDT and CDR2 YYEEEE. The V gene lost 1 base and the J gene lost 3 bases, with 8 bases spanning the gap. The CDR3 DNA reads as TGTGCCAGCAGCTTGCTGAGGAACAATCAGCCCCAGCATTTT. Its translation: CASSLLRNNQPQHF.